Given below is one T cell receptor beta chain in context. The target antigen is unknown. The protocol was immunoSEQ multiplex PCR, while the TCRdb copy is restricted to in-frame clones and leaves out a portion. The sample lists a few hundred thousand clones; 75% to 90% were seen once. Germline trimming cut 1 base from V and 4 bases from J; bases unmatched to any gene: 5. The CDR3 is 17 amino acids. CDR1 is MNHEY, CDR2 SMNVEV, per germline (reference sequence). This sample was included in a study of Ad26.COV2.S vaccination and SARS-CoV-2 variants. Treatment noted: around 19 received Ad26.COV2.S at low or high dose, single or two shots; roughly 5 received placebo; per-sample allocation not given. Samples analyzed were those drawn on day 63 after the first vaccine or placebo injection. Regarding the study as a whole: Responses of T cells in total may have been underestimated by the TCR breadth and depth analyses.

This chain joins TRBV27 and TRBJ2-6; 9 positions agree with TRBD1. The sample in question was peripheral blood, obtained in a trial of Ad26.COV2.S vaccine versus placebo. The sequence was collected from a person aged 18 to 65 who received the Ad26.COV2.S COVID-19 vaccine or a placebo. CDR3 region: CASSLLTGGTGANVLTF. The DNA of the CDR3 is TGTGCCAGCAGTTTATTGACAGGGGGTACCGGGGCCAACGTCCTGACTTTC.